This is a list of T cell receptor beta chains from one sample in a study of T-cell memory formation after mild COVID-19. TCRdb itself ran the 5' RACE reads through MiXCR, one entry per CDR3 protein. The sample holds under 550,000 distinct CDR3 sequences, approximately 19% seen once. Sequencing was performed on PBMCs or a T cell subset sorted from them (not recorded which). These receptors came from a man between 18 and 29 years old who had mild COVID-19 (a few samples of this study predate the infection). Cell type and time point are not known. CDR3s include the opening cysteine and the closing phenylalanine or tryptophan. D genes are given only for firm matches. The listing skips clone size in some rows; elsewhere it reads once, few, many or a size class.

j_call clone_size d_call v_call cdr3_aa cdr3_nt
TRBJ2-5 many NA TRBV4-1 CASSQDLKGWETQYF TGCGCCAGCAGCCAAGATCTTAAAGGGTGGGAGACCCAGTACTTC
TRBJ1-2 NA NA TRBV2 CASSAGIIGYTF TGTGCCAGCAGTGCAGGGATCATCGGCTACACCTTC
TRBJ1-2 few NA TRBV7-9 CATPGEGQGYTF TGTGCTACCCCCGGAGAGGGGCAAGGCTACACCTTC
TRBJ1-5 few NA TRBV5-6 CASSFQPDQPQHF TGTGCCAGCAGCTTCCAGCCTGATCAGCCCCAGCATTTT
TRBJ1-2 NA TRBD1 TRBV10-3 CDTVPGQGAHGYTF TGTGACACGGTTCCGGGACAGGGGGCGCATGGCTACACCTTC
TRBJ2-1 few NA TRBV6-5 CASSHQGFYESSYNEQFF TGTGCCAGCAGTCATCAGGGTTTCTACGAAAGCTCCTACAATGAGCAGTTCTTC
TRBJ1-3 NA NA TRBV4-1 CASRGLRTGDTIYF TGCGCCAGCAGGGGACTCCGAACCGGGGACACCATATATTTT
TRBJ1-4 few NA TRBV28 CASRLPGLANEKLFF TGTGCCAGCAGATTACCGGGACTGGCTAATGAAAAACTGTTTTTT
TRBJ1-1 few NA TRBV7-2 CASSLSGDRNTEAFF TGTGCCAGCAGCTTGAGCGGGGATAGGAACACTGAAGCTTTCTTT
TRBJ1-2 NA TRBD1 TRBV30 CASKGAPSGYTF TGTGCCTCCAAGGGGGCCCCGAGTGGCTACACCTTC
TRBJ2-1 many TRBD1 TRBV24-1 CATSDPGQGNNEQFF TGTGCCACCAGTGATCCGGGACAGGGCAACAATGAGCAGTTCTTC
TRBJ1-1 NA TRBD1 TRBV6-5 CASSYARGHNTEAFF TGTGCCAGCAGTTATGCCAGGGGGCATAACACTGAAGCTTTCTTT
TRBJ1-2 NA NA TRBV27 CASRPEGHGYTF TGTGCCAGCAGGCCGGAGGGCCATGGCTACACCTTC
TRBJ1-2 few NA TRBV7-3 CASSLEGFSSGYTF TGTGCCAGCAGCCTAGAAGGTTTTAGTTCGGGCTACACCTTC
TRBJ2-1 NA TRBD2 TRBV20-1 CSARPGTNNAQFF TGCAGTGCTAGACCCGGGACTAACAATGCGCAGTTCTTC
TRBJ2-1 few TRBD2 TRBV15 CATSRGEAGGYNEQFF TGTGCCACCAGCAGAGGCGAGGCGGGGGGGTACAATGAGCAGTTCTTC
TRBJ2-5 many NA TRBV5-1 CASSWGQETQYF TGCGCCAGCAGCTGGGGGCAAGAGACCCAGTACTTC
TRBJ2-3 NA TRBD2 TRBV7-2 CASSLGLAGGRGLDTQYF TGTGCCAGCAGCTTGGGACTAGCGGGGGGGCGAGGATTAGATACGCAGTATTTT
TRBJ1-2 NA NA TRBV5-6 CASSLPGAGGYTF TGTGCCAGCAGCTTGCCAGGCGCGGGCGGCTACACCTTC
TRBJ2-5 NA NA TRBV7-9 CASSQFRDPLTQYF TGTGCCAGCAGCCAATTCCGGGACCCACTGACCCAGTACTTC
TRBJ1-4 few NA TRBV12-3/TRBV12-4 CASSLGSGEKLFF TGTGCCAGCAGCTTGGGCTCAGGGGAAAAACTGTTTTTT
TRBJ2-7 few TRBD1 TRBV20-1 CSADYRDRGYYEQYF TGCAGTGCAGACTACCGGGACAGGGGTTACTACGAGCAGTACTTC
TRBJ1-5 NA NA TRBV6-1 CASSLPGYSNQPQHF TGTGCCAGCAGCCTCCCTGGTTATAGCAATCAGCCCCAGCATTTT
TRBJ1-5 NA NA TRBV27 CASSLTPVRPQHF TGTGCCAGCAGTTTGACCCCCGTGAGGCCCCAGCATTTT
TRBJ2-1 NA TRBD2 TRBV19 CASSSLAVLNEQFF TGTGCCAGTAGTTCGCTAGCGGTCTTGAATGAGCAGTTCTTC
TRBJ2-7 few TRBD1 TRBV7-2 CASSLDRRDYEQYF TGTGCCAGCAGCCTGGACAGGAGAGATTACGAGCAGTACTTC
TRBJ2-7 many TRBD2 TRBV4-1 CASSRDRTSGGVEQYF TGCGCCAGCAGCCGCGACCGGACTAGCGGGGGGGTCGAGCAGTACTTC
TRBJ1-5 NA NA TRBV12-3/TRBV12-4 CASSLPYQPQHF TGTGCCAGCAGTTTACCATATCAGCCCCAGCATTTT
TRBJ1-1 few NA TRBV4-2 CASSRERGGYTEAFF TGTGCCAGCAGCCGAGAGAGGGGGGGTTACACTGAAGCTTTCTTT
TRBJ2-1 many NA TRBV4-3 CASSQTRQEQFF TGCGCCAGCAGCCAAACGCGACAGGAGCAGTTCTTC
TRBJ2-3 NA NA TRBV6-5 CASSYSGTTGDTQYF TGTGCCAGCAGTTACTCGGGGACCACGGGAGATACGCAGTATTTT
TRBJ2-7 NA NA TRBV2 CASTARDPYEQYF TGTGCCAGCACGGCCAGGGACCCATACGAGCAGTACTTC
TRBJ1-6 few NA TRBV7-2 CASSLGSVLYNSPLHF TGTGCCAGCAGCTTAGGGTCGGTCCTCTATAATTCACCCCTCCACTTT
TRBJ1-4 NA NA TRBV4-3 CASSQESRTHEKLFF TGCGCCAGCAGCCAAGAGTCCAGGACACATGAAAAACTGTTTTTT
TRBJ2-7 few TRBD1 TRBV7-6 CASSLNRSGTGGYEQYF TGTGCCAGCAGCTTAAACCGATCCGGGACAGGGGGGTACGAGCAGTACTTC
TRBJ1-1 few TRBD1 TRBV24-1 CATSDSRDRGRKGTEAFF TGTGCCACCAGTGATTCCCGGGACAGGGGGAGAAAGGGGACTGAAGCTTTCTTT
TRBJ2-5 NA TRBD2 TRBV6-6 CASSYYGTSGGPETQYF TGTGCCAGCAGTTACTACGGGACTAGCGGGGGGCCGGAGACCCAGTACTTC
TRBJ2-7 few NA TRBV19 CASSSTETVLEYEQYF TGTGCCAGTAGTTCAACTGAGACGGTGCTTGAATACGAGCAGTACTTC
TRBJ2-7 NA NA TRBV15 CATSTGRDPKQYF TGTGCCACCAGCACCGGCAGGGACCCCAAGCAGTACTTC
TRBJ1-6 NA NA TRBV6-2/TRBV6-3 CASRLNSPLHF TGTGCCAGCCGTTTAAATTCACCCCTCCACTTT
TRBJ1-6 NA NA TRBV5-1 CASSLGVGIHSPLHF TGCGCCAGCAGCTTGGGGGTAGGAATTCACTCACCCCTCCACTTT
TRBJ2-2 few NA TRBV4-1 CASSQMDRTNTGELFF TGCGCCAGCAGCCAGATGGACAGAACCAACACCGGGGAGCTGTTTTTT
TRBJ2-1 many NA TRBV19 CASSRRSTDEQFF TGTGCCAGTAGTAGGCGGTCTACGGATGAGCAGTTCTTC